This T cell receptor beta chain was sequenced during a study of PD-1 blockade in classical Hodgkin lymphoma. Overall study context: The nivolumab dose that patients received was 3 mg/kg, given intravenously every 2 weeks.

The study, taken as a whole, reports: Repertoire difference causes, possibly disease activity or prior therapy, remain undefined. Newly diagnosed patients reportedly had lower baseline TCR diversity than healthy donors. CD4+ TCR diversity, unlike CD8+, rose significantly by C4D1.

Germline V lookup: CDR1 MNHEY, CDR2 SVGAGI. This CDR3 comprises 16 residues. With 2 bases removed from V and 0 bases from J, the gap between germline ends came to 11 bases. Using immunoSEQ multiplex PCR, the repertoire was profiled, and TCRdb retains in-frame clones only, with some absent. This sample has about 15,000 clones; 78% occur once, and the top ten carry around 1.9%. The sample's time point: cycle 4 day 1 (C4D1), after 6 weeks of nivolumab. Autologous stem cell transplantation was followed by relapse in every patient, and brentuximab vedotin exposure varied. Negative selection with magnetic separation was used to purify CD4+ T cells from thawed PBMCs. With regard to this clone: Its target is unknown.

The specimen was CD4+ T cells from blood, collected before the fourth cycle of nivolumab. The sequence derives from a human donor with classical Hodgkin lymphoma. This rearrangement joins TRBV6-5 to TRBJ1-3; D is ambiguous. The CDR3, as DNA: TGTGCCAGCAGTTACGGCAGCCTGAGCTCTGGAAACACCATATATTTT. It yields the protein CASSYGSLSSGNTIYF.